The entry that follows covers one TCR beta chain sequence. Germline CDR1 is KGHSH and CDR2 is LQKENI. CDR3 size: 15 residues. V was pared by 6 bases and J by 5 bases, with 19 bases between. This sample stems from a study of blood T cell repertoires in COVID-19. Study overall: PBMCs, B-cell-depleted T cells, or T cells provided the cDNA or gDNA that made up the material.

In the original processing: Estimated nucleated cell counts came from reference gene primer amplification. Assay: immunoSEQ multiplex PCR; the TCRdb copy retains only in-frame clones and omits some. That table is the source of V, J and clone size, and D and trimming were worked out from the DNA. The top ten hold under 10% of the sample, which has over 60,000 clones, roughly 89% seen once. The chain couples TRBV18 to TRBJ1-2, with a weak D call TRBD1 (5 bases). Sample: peripheral blood. The source is an elderly man with acute or convalescent COVID-19. CDR3 in DNA: TGTGCCAGCTCTCCTTTCCAGGGCAGCCAGTATGGCTACACCTTC. This encodes CASSPFQGSQYGYTF.